This T cell receptor beta chain was profiled in a study of blood T cell repertoires in COVID-19. Clones were sequenced by immunoSEQ multiplex PCR, and TCRdb holds only the in-frame ones, with some missing. This sample yields under 250,000 clones, of which about 82% are seen a single time; roughly 5.2% belongs to the top ten. The CDR3 consists of 14 residues. Germline V gene sequence: CDR1 SGHTA, CDR2 FQGNSA. The V and J ends lost 8 bases and 5 bases respectively, with 15 bases between them. The TCR was taken from a woman aged 80 or over with COVID-19, enrolled during active disease. V and J are TRBV7-2 and TRBJ1-4; a possible D gene is TRBD1 (5 bases). Sequenced sample: peripheral blood. CDR3 sequence: CASSDPSGNEKLFF. The DNA for the CDR3 is TGTGCCAGCTCGGATCCCTCAGGGAATGAAAAACTGTTTTTT.